The 27 T cell receptor beta chains listed next were all sequenced from one sample in a study of beta chain features in type 1 diabetes. Sequenced material consisted of expressed TCRB transcripts (all of the isolated RNA was reverse transcribed). Sequenced by immunoSEQ multiplex PCR; TCRdb stores in-frame clones only, minus some. The sample shows over 40,000 clones, roughly 49% of them seen only once. Sequences were obtained from Tregs from blood. All receptors come from a woman aged 18 to 35 in good health.

V usage is TRBV19 and J usage is TRBJ2-3; D perhaps matches TRBD2 (5 bases). V dropped 4 bases and J dropped 0 bases, with 14 bases sitting between them. This CDR3 has 16 amino acids. Looked up from germline, CDR1 is LNHDA and CDR2 is SQIVND (reference sequence). DNA of the CDR3: TGTGCCAGTAGTAACAATCAGCGGACTAGCACAGATACGCAGTATTTT. As protein: CASSNNQRTSTDTQYF.

V gene TRBV6-5 combines with J gene TRBJ1-3; D call uncertain. Germline CDR1 MNHEY, CDR2 SVGAGI. The length of the CDR3 is 15 residues. V lost 5 bases and J lost 0, with 11 bases in between. The CDR3 spells CASSVTGISGNTIYF. CDR3 DNA sequence: TGTGCCAGCAGTGTTACGGGGATCTCTGGAAACACCATATATTTT.

The chain has TRBV28 and TRBJ2-7, with D possibly matching TRBD2 (6 bases). The V end was cut by 3 bases, the J end by 4 bases, with 13 bases between. This CDR3 spans 14 amino acids. Germline V gives CDR1 MDHEN, CDR2 SYDVKM. CDR3 in DNA: TGTGCCAGCAGTTTCGCGGGGCTGAGTTACGAGCAGTACTTC. Translating it yields CASSFAGLSYEQYF.

The chain is built from TRBV28 and TRBJ1-5, with D perhaps TRBD1 (5 bases). V lost 6 bases to trimming and J lost 1 base, with 13 bases between them. CDR1 is MDHEN, CDR2 SYDVKM, per germline. This CDR3 has 15 amino acids. This chain's CDR3 is CASSSPGGSNQPQHF. The CDR3 bases are TGTGCCAGCAGCTCCCCGGGGGGAAGCAATCAGCCCCAGCATTTT.

The gene calls are TRBV29-1 and TRBJ2-1, with a possible D match to TRBD2 (6 bases). Germline V CDR1 and CDR2: SQVTM, ANQGSEA. V shed 8 bases and J shed 0 bases, with 14 bases lying between them. The CDR3 consists of 14 residues. CDR3 nucleotide sequence: TGCAGCTCCTTTAGCGGTCCCTCCTACAATGAGCAGTTCTTC. Protein: CSSFSGPSYNEQFF.

In its sample, this clone ranks as medium-sized. V is TRBV5-1 and J is TRBJ2-7; 7 nucleotides match TRBD1. CDR3 size: 14 residues. Germline loops: CDR1 SGHRS, CDR2 YFSETQ. Trimming removed 1 base from V and 6 bases from J; junction bases left unmatched: 7. DNA for the CDR3: TGCGCCAGCAGCTTGAAGACAGGGTCGGGCGAGCAGTACTTC. It is translated as CASSLKTGSGEQYF.

The genes are TRBV2 and TRBJ1-6; maybe TRBD1 (6 bases). Trimming removed 6 bases at V and 9 bases at J, with 18 bases between. Germline CDR1 and CDR2: SNHLY and FYNNEI. CDR3 length equals 15 residues. The CDR3 region has the DNA TGTGCCAGCAGGAAACAGGGATTAGGTGGTTCACCCCTCCACTTT. It yields the protein CASRKQGLGGSPLHF. The variable domain in full, with the rest retrieved from reference TRBV2 and TRBJ1-6, is EPEVTQTPSHQVTQMGQEVILRCVPISNHLYFYWYRQILGQKVEFLVSFYNNEISEKSEIFDDQFSVERPDGSNFTLKIRSTKLEDSAMYFCASRKQGLGGSPLHFGNGTRLTVT.

In this sample, this clone turned up a few times. The rearrangement links TRBV6-5 to TRBJ2-7, with D unclear. Germline CDR1 MNHEY, CDR2 SVGAGI. The CDR3 totals 9 residues. V lost 10 bases and J 3 bases, leaving 4 bases between the germline ends. CDR3 loop: CANIYEQYF. In DNA form, the CDR3 reads TGTGCCAACATCTACGAGCAGTACTTC.

The chain combines TRBV11-2 with TRBJ2-2; maybe TRBD1 (6 bases). CDR1 SGHAT and CDR2 FQNNGV come from the germline V gene. The CDR3 loop spans 16 amino acids. Trimming stripped 5 bases from V and 0 bases from J, with 13 bases between. This CDR3 reads CASSPSGTTNTGELFF. CDR3 sequence (DNA): TGTGCCAGCAGCCCCTCCGGGACAACGAACACCGGGGAGCTGTTTTTT.

The chain carries TRBV20-1 and TRBJ2-3, with D perhaps TRBD2 (5 bases). Between the trimmed V and J ends, which lost 4 bases and 6 bases, there was a span of 8 bases. Germline-derived CDR1 and CDR2 are DFQATT and SNEGSKA (reference sequence). The CDR3 is 11 amino acids. This CDR3 is CSAIQRDTQYF. CDR3 sequence (DNA): TGCAGTGCTATCCAGCGGGATACGCAGTATTTT.

The chain links TRBV7-2 to TRBJ2-7, with D perhaps matching TRBD1 (6 bases). The germline V gene has CDR1 SGHTA and CDR2 FQGNSA. The V end lost 5 bases, the J end lost 3 bases, and 29 bases lay between the germline ends. The CDR3 runs 19 residues. In DNA form, the CDR3 reads TGTGCCAGCAGCAGAACTCACTACGTACAGGGTCTAACTGGCTACGAGCAGTACTTC. This encodes CASSRTHYVQGLTGYEQYF.

This clone came up a few times. The chain joins TRBV29-1 to TRBJ2-1, with 12 bases lining up with TRBD1. The J segment lost 1 base and the V segment lost 6 bases, leaving 7 bases of the junction unmatched. This CDR3 is 16 amino acids long. CDR1 is SQVTM, CDR2 ANQGSEA, per germline. CDR3 region: CSVVTGQGASYNEQFF. DNA for the CDR3: TGCAGCGTCGTAACGGGACAGGGGGCTTCCTACAATGAGCAGTTCTTC.

The chain combines TRBV11-2 with TRBJ2-1; 11 positions agree with TRBD2. The CDR3 totals 15 residues. From germline, CDR1 is SGHAT and CDR2 FQNNGV. V was pared by 5 bases and J by 4 bases, with 4 bases of the junction left unmatched. CDR3 bases: TGTGCCAGCAGCCCCGGGACTAGCGGTTACAATGAGCAGTTCTTC. This translates into CASSPGTSGYNEQFF.

The gene calls are TRBV6-1 and TRBJ2-7, with 7 nucleotides matching TRBD1. The V gene end was trimmed by 0 bases and the J gene end by 2 bases; junction bases not matched to a gene: 4. Germline loops: CDR1 MNHNS, CDR2 SASEGT. The CDR3 has 15 residues. CDR3 amino acids: CASSEARQGPYEQYF. In DNA, the CDR3 is TGTGCCAGCAGTGAAGCGCGACAGGGCCCCTACGAGCAGTACTTC.

The gene calls are TRBV30 and TRBJ2-7; 8 positions agree with TRBD2. The germline V gene encodes CDR1 GTSNPN and CDR2 SVGIG (reference sequence). The CDR3 consists of 14 residues. V shed 3 bases and J 6 bases; nucleotides not matched to a gene: 10. The CDR3 DNA is TGTGCCTGGAGCAACAGCGGGAGATTGACCGAGCAGTACTTC. Its translation: CAWSNSGRLTEQYF.

There are a few counts of this clone. This chain links TRBV19 with TRBJ2-7, with D possibly matching TRBD2 (5 bases). This CDR3 has 15 residues. V was shortened by 3 bases and J by 2 bases, with 14 bases between the two germline ends. In germline, CDR1 is LNHDA, CDR2 SQIVND (reference sequence). Here the CDR3 reads CASSMRAGPTYEQYF. The DNA for the CDR3 is TGTGCCAGTAGTATGAGGGCAGGTCCCACCTACGAGCAGTACTTC. Filled out from reference TRBV19 and TRBJ2-7, the complete variable domain reads DGGITQSPKYLFRKEGQNVTLSCEQNLNHDAMYWYRQDPGQGLRLIYYSQIVNDFQKGDIAEGYSVSREKKESFPLTVTSAQKNPTAFYLCASSMRAGPTYEQYFGPGTRLTVT.

This clone occurred a few times. The chain recombines TRBV29-1 with TRBJ1-1; 10 nucleotides agree with TRBD1. The CDR3 totals 13 residues. Germline CDR1 is SQVTM and CDR2 is ANQGSEA. V lost 7 bases to trimming and J lost 3 bases; unmatched junction nucleotides: 5. CDR3 sequence reads: CSARTGGYTEAFF. CDR3 bases: TGCAGCGCCCGGACAGGGGGTTACACTGAAGCTTTCTTT.

This clone was observed a few times. J is TRBJ2-1 and V is TRBV10-3; tentatively, D is TRBD2 (6 bases). Germline CDR1 ENHRY, CDR2 SYGVKD. V lost 5 bases and J 8 bases, leaving 7 bases between the germline ends. CDR3 length equals 11 residues. Here the CDR3 reads CAISKRDEQFF. The DNA of the CDR3 is TGTGCCATCAGTAAGCGGGATGAGCAGTTCTTC.

This sequence joins TRBV7-8 and TRBJ2-6; D perhaps matches TRBD2 (5 bases). This CDR3 contains 17 residues. Germline CDR1 is SGHVS and CDR2 is FQNEAQ. V lost 5 bases to trimming and J lost 0 bases, with 14 bases between them. Here the CDR3 reads CASSRSGKNSGANVLTF. CDR3 DNA sequence: TGTGCCAGCAGCCGATCCGGGAAGAACTCTGGGGCCAACGTCCTGACTTTC.

V usage is TRBV28 and J usage is TRBJ2-7; the D is unclear. This CDR3 spans 11 amino acids. The germline gives CDR1 MDHEN, CDR2 SYDVKM. Deletions cut 10 bases from V and 0 bases from J, with 7 bases between. CDR3 amino acids: CAISNSYEQYF. As DNA, the CDR3 is TGTGCCATCTCTAACTCCTACGAGCAGTACTTC.

This clone was recorded only once. The chain recombines TRBV7-9 with TRBJ2-4; D unresolved. Trimming removed 5 bases at V and 1 base at J, with 9 bases between. This CDR3 has 14 amino acids. CDR1 is SEHNR, CDR2 FQNEAQ, per germline (reference sequence). In DNA form, the CDR3 reads TGTGCCAGCAGCCCCTATACGGCCAAAAACATTCAGTACTTC. Its translation: CASSPYTAKNIQYF.

V gene TRBV7-2 combines with J gene TRBJ2-5; D might be TRBD2 (6 bases). The DNA end is more similar to TRBJ2-7, so the J call may be wrong. This CDR3 comprises 15 residues. From germline, CDR1 is SGHTA and CDR2 FQGNSA. CDR3: CASRVMGGKNYEQYF. CDR3 in DNA: TGTGCCAGCAGGGTGATGGGGGGAAAGAACTACGAGCAGTACTTC.

The chain carries TRBV7-8 and TRBJ1-5, with a weak D call TRBD1 (5 bases). V lost 5 bases to trimming and J lost 0 bases, with 11 bases between them. From germline, CDR1 is SGHVS and CDR2 FQNEAQ. CDR3 length: 15 amino acids. This CDR3 reads CASSPRDVSNQPQHF. As DNA, the CDR3 is TGTGCCAGCAGCCCGCGGGACGTTAGCAATCAGCCCCAGCATTTT.

This clone came up a few times. The chain employs TRBV10-3 and TRBJ2-2; a weak D match, TRBD1 (6 bases). The germline V gene encodes CDR1 ENHRY and CDR2 SYGVKD. V shed 10 bases and J shed 7 bases, with 19 bases lying between them. This CDR3 is 14 amino acids long. The CDR3 nucleotides are TGTGCCACCCAAACGCAGGGGAAAGGCGGGGAGCTGTTTTTT. It specifies CATQTQGKGGELFF.

This rearrangement joins TRBV19 to TRBJ1-5; 9 nucleotides align to TRBD1. Germline CDR1 and CDR2: LNHDA and SQIVND (reference sequence). Germline trimming cut 4 bases from V and 6 bases from J; bases unmatched to any gene: 10. The CDR3 length is 16 residues. Here the CDR3 reads CASSNRDRAVGQPQHF. The CDR3 nucleotides read TGTGCCAGTAGTAACCGGGACAGGGCTGTGGGTCAGCCCCAGCATTTT.

The chain couples TRBV7-9 to TRBJ2-7, with D perhaps matching TRBD2 (5 bases). This CDR3 is built from 14 residues. The germline V and J ends were trimmed by 5 bases and 5 bases, with 16 bases remaining between them. CDR1 is SEHNR, CDR2 FQNEAQ, per germline (reference sequence). CDR3 region: CASSRPGIPDEQYF. CDR3 bases: TGTGCCAGCAGCCGACCCGGGATCCCTGACGAGCAGTACTTC.

This clone was counted between two and nine times. V usage is TRBV19 and J usage is TRBJ2-5; 7 positions match TRBD1. Germline CDR1 and CDR2: LNHDA and SQIVND (reference sequence). V lost 6 bases and J lost 2; bases outside the gene matches: 9. The CDR3 runs to 15 residues. The CDR3 reads CASRSFTGDQETQYF. The CDR3 DNA reads TGTGCCAGTAGAAGTTTTACAGGGGATCAAGAGACCCAGTACTTC.